These T cell receptor beta chains were read from a single sample in a study of blood T cell repertoires in COVID-19. Repertoires were generated with immunoSEQ multiplex PCR, while TCRdb's copy carries only in-frame clones and drops some. The sample yields about 160,000 clones, roughly 83% seen once. The sample was peripheral blood. These receptor sequences come from a woman aged 80 or older with active or convalescent COVID-19. Both conserved end residues are part of each CDR3. Fields, in order: J gene, D gene, V gene, clone size, CDR3 DNA, CDR3 protein. A D gene is named only where the DNA matches it firmly. Clone size is stated in some rows and not others, as once, few, many or a class when expanded.

>TRBJ1-2|NA|TRBV7-2|NA
TGTGCCAGCAGCTTAGTTTTGCGAGATGGCTACACCTTC
CASSLVLRDGYTF
>TRBJ2-7|TRBD1|TRBV19|NA
TGTGCCAGTAGATGGGCCGGGACAGGGGTCTACGAGCAGTACTTC
CASRWAGTGVYEQYF
>TRBJ1-4|NA|TRBV19|NA
TGTGCCACCAGAGACAGAGCAACTAATGAAAAACTGTTTTTT
CATRDRATNEKLFF
>TRBJ2-3|TRBD1|TRBV7-2|NA
TGTGCCAGCAGCAAACCCCCGGGACAGAAGACAGATACGCAGTATTTT
CASSKPPGQKTDTQYF
>TRBJ1-1|NA|TRBV5-5|NA
TGTGCCAGCAGCCTCGGGAGGGCAAGTGAAGCTTTCTTT
CASSLGRASEAFF
>TRBJ1-5|TRBD1|TRBV19|NA
TGTGCCAGTACAGGGGGCGGGAGCAATCAGCCCCAGCATTTT
CASTGGGSNQPQHF
>TRBJ1-5|NA|TRBV19|NA
TGTGCCAGTAGTATAGATGGGCCCGCGGGGGCTAGCAATCAGCCCCAGCATTTT
CASSIDGPAGASNQPQHF
>TRBJ1-4|NA|TRBV7-2|NA
TGTGCCAGCAGCTCAGGGGATGCAACTAATGAAAAACTGTTTTTT
CASSSGDATNEKLFF
>TRBJ1-6|NA|TRBV12-1|few
TGTGCCAGCAGCTGCCATTTTCAGGGGAATAGCTCCTATAATTCACCCCTCCACTTT
CASSCHFQGNSSYNSPLHF
>TRBJ2-1|NA|TRBV19|once
TGTGCCAGTTCCGCCCGACAGACTTACTACAATGAGCAGTTCTTC
CASSARQTYYNEQFF
>TRBJ2-7|NA|TRBV5-4|NA
TGTGCCAGCAGCCAACAGGGTATTCAGTACGAGCAGTACTTC
CASSQQGIQYEQYF
>TRBJ1-1|TRBD1|TRBV18|NA
TGTGCCAGCTCACCGGACAGGGTGACCACTGAAGCTTTCTTT
CASSPDRVTTEAFF
>TRBJ1-2|TRBD1|TRBV29-1|NA
TGCAGCGTTGGACAGGGGGGCTATGGCTACACCTTC
CSVGQGGYGYTF